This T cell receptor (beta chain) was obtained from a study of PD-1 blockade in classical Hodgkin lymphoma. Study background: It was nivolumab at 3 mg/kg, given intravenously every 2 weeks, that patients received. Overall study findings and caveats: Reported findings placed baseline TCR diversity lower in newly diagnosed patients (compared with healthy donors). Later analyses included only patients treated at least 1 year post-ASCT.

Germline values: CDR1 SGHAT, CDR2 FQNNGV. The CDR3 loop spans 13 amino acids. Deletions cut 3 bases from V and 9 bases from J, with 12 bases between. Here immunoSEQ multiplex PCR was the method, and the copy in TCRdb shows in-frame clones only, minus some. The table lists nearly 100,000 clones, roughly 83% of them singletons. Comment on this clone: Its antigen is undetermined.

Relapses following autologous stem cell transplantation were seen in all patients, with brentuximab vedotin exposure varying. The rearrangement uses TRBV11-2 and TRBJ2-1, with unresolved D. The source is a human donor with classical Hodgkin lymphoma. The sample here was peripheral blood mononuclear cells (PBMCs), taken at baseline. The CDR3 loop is CASSFGRSVEQFF. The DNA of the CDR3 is TGTGCCAGCAGCTTTGGACGCTCGGTTGAGCAGTTCTTC. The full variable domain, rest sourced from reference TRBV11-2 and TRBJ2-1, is EAGVAQSPRYKIIEKRQSVAFWCNPISGHATLYWYQQILGQGPKLLIQFQNNGVVDDSQLPKDRFSAERLKGVDSTLKIQPAKLEDSAVYLCASSFGRSVEQFFGPGTRLTVL.